The rows below give T cell receptor beta chains drawn from one sample of a study of cytomegalovirus exposure and HLA in healthy donors. TCRdb's copy holds only in-frame clones and misses some; the assay was immunoSEQ multiplex PCR. The table lists some 120,000 clones. Sequencing was done on a sample of PBMCs. These receptors were taken from a woman aged 60-75 years in good health and CMV-seronegative. The CDR3 runs from the conserved cysteine through the conserved F or W. D genes are given only for firm matches.

v_call,d_call,j_call,cdr3_length,cdr3_aa,cdr3_nt
TRBV9,.,TRBJ2-1,15,CASSVAVGGYNEQFF,TGTGCCAGCAGCGTAGCCGTAGGAGGGTACAATGAGCAGTTCTTC
TRBV29-1,TRBD2,TRBJ2-5,15,CSVEARWRGGETQYF,TGCAGCGTTGAAGCCCGCTGGCGGGGAGGGGAGACCCAGTACTTC
TRBV28,.,TRBJ1-6,12,CASSSGVITLHF,TGTGCCAGCAGTTCAGGGGTCATCACCCTCCACTTT
TRBV15,TRBD2,TRBJ2-1,22,CATSRDRGSGRIHHRSYNEQFF,TGTGCCACCAGCAGAGATCGGGGGAGCGGGAGAATCCACCACCGCTCCTACAATGAGCAGTTCTTC
TRBV5-1,TRBD2,TRBJ2-7,15,CASSLSASGSYEQYF,TGCGCCAGCAGCTTGTCGGCTAGCGGGAGTTACGAGCAGTACTTC
TRBV5-4,TRBD2,TRBJ2-1,16,CASSLYQRGARNEQFF,TGTGCCAGCAGCTTGTACCAGCGGGGGGCTCGTAATGAGCAGTTCTTC
TRBV7-9,.,TRBJ2-3,12,CASTSPGDTQYF,TGTGCCAGCACCTCTCCGGGAGATACGCAGTATTTT
TRBV2,.,TRBJ2-1,10,CASRDNEQFF,TGTGCCAGCCGAGACAATGAGCAGTTCTTC
TRBV7-2,TRBD2,TRBJ2-1,17,CAINPGTSGGPYNEQFF,TGTGCCATCAACCCCGGGACTAGCGGGGGGCCATACAATGAGCAGTTCTTC
TRBV25-1,.,TRBJ2-5,15,CASSELYREGETQYF,TGTGCCAGCAGTGAATTATACAGGGAGGGTGAGACCCAGTACTTC
TRBV28,.,TRBJ2-1,14,CASSFLSAYNEQFF,TGTGCCAGCAGTTTTTTGTCTGCCTACAATGAGCAGTTCTTC
TRBV9,.,TRBJ2-5,14,CASSVTPGGTGQYF,TGTGCCAGCAGCGTAACCCCTGGTGGTACGGGCCAGTACTTC
TRBV6-1,TRBD2,TRBJ2-2,15,CASKSLAGGTGELFF,TGTGCCAGCAAGTCCCTAGCGGGAGGAACCGGGGAGCTGTTTTTT
TRBV7-9,TRBD1,TRBJ2-1,15,CASTGGDRIHNEQFF,TGTGCCAGCACCGGAGGGGACAGGATACACAATGAGCAGTTCTTC
TRBV1,.,TRBJ2-5,16,CTSSQAWGDGSYEQYF,.
TRBV5-1,.,TRBJ2-3,16,CASSLTGQGRTDTQYF,TGCGCCAGCAGCCTTACAGGGCAGGGGCGCACAGATACGCAGTATTTT
TRBV5-4,.,TRBJ1-3,16,CASSLDRDPSGNTIYF,TGTGCCAGCAGCTTGGACAGAGATCCATCTGGAAACACCATATATTTT
TRBV5-6,TRBD1,TRBJ2-7,15,CASSFEGQGYHEQYF,TGTGCCAGCAGCTTTGAGGGACAGGGGTACCACGAGCAGTACTTC
TRBV11-2,.,TRBJ2-7,13,CASSPTTGSEQYF,TGTGCCAGCAGCCCAACCACAGGGAGCGAGCAGTACTTC
TRBV19,.,TRBJ1-4,14,CASSRTEGGEKLFF,TGTGCCAGTAGCCGCACTGAGGGTGGTGAAAAACTGTTTTTT
TRBV5-1,TRBD2,TRBJ2-7,16,CASSLGGLAGDYEQYF,TGCGCCAGCAGCTTGGGCGGACTAGCGGGGGACTACGAGCAGTACTTC
TRBV7-9,TRBD1,TRBJ2-5,15,CASSFGTGVPETQYF,TGTGCCAGCAGCTTCGGGACAGGGGTCCCAGAGACCCAGTACTTC
TRBV6-4,TRBD1,TRBJ2-1,15,CASSETGQGVNEQFF,TGTGCCAGCAGTGAAACAGGACAGGGTGTGAATGAGCAGTTCTTC
TRBV5-4,.,TRBJ2-6,15,CASSFKISGANVLTF,TGTGCCAGCAGCTTTAAAATCTCTGGGGCCAACGTCCTGACTTTC
TRBV15,TRBD1,TRBJ2-1,15,CATQGDKQRNNEQFF,TGTGCCACTCAGGGGGATAAACAGCGTAACAATGAGCAGTTCTTC
TRBV11-2,.,TRBJ1-6,13,CASSLTGFSPLHF,TGTGCCAGCAGCTTAACCGGGTTCTCACCCCTCCACTTT
TRBV5-1,TRBD1,TRBJ2-1,13,CASSPQGVDEQFF,TGCGCCAGCAGTCCGCAGGGGGTAGATGAGCAGTTCTTC
TRBV4-2,.,TRBJ2-1,15,CASSQDSSSYNEQFF,TGTGCCAGCAGCCAAGATTCGAGCTCCTACAATGAGCAGTTCTTC
TRBV5-1,TRBD1,TRBJ2-1,18,CASSSRQGWLSGPNEQFF,TGCGCCAGCAGCTCAAGACAGGGGTGGTTAAGCGGGCCGAATGAGCAGTTCTTC